The present T cell receptor (beta chain) was sequenced within a study of T cell responses to AZD1222 COVID-19 vaccine. The study, taken as a whole, reports: Repertoires were obtained only post-peak T cell response.

Assay used: immunoSEQ multiplex PCR; TCRdb lists only in-frame clones, some missing. Found here are roughly 15,000 clones, about 80% of them singletons; the top ten hold more than 13%. The CDR3 has 16 residues. In germline, CDR1 is LNHDA, CDR2 SQIVND (reference sequence). The J segment lost 8 bases and the V segment lost 3 bases, leaving 12 bases of the junction unmatched. With respect to this clone: Its matching antigen is unknown.

This TCR was recovered from an adult who received the AZD1222 COVID-19 vaccine. This sequence joins TRBV19 and TRBJ1-1; TRBD1 matches 10 bases. This material consisted of peripheral blood, taken 28 days after the second AZD1222 dose. CDR3 coding DNA: TGTGCCAGTAGTATGGTCCCGGGACAGGGGCGCCGAGAAGCTTTCTTT. Protein product: CASSMVPGQGRREAFF. Combining the CDR3 with reference TRBV19 and TRBJ1-1 gives the whole variable domain DGGITQSPKYLFRKEGQNVTLSCEQNLNHDAMYWYRQDPGQGLRLIYYSQIVNDFQKGDIAEGYSVSREKKESFPLTVTSAQKNPTAFYLCASSMVPGQGRREAFFGQGTRLTVV.